This TCR beta chain appears in the sequencing data of a study of early T cells in non-severe SARS-CoV-2 infection. TCRdb processed the 5' RACE reads anew with MiXCR; each CDR3 protein has one entry. Among 120,000 or so distinct CDR3 sequences listed, approximately 12% were seen once. CDR1 is SGHDN and CDR2 is FVKESK in the germline V gene. This CDR3 is 13 amino acids long. Between the trimmed V and J ends, which lost 5 bases and 0 bases, there was a span of 7 bases. The sequence was collected from an adult who was a healthcare worker with PCR-confirmed SARS-CoV-2 infection or an uninfected control (not recorded which). This specimen was whole blood, taken at baseline. The V call is TRBV14, the J call TRBJ1-1; no reliable D call. This chain's CDR3 is CASSTQMNTEAFF. CDR3 in DNA: TGTGCCAGCAGCACACAAATGAACACTGAAGCTTTCTTT.